This TCR beta chain is drawn from a study of T cell responses to AZD1222 COVID-19 vaccine. With 6 bases removed from V and 3 bases from J, the gap between germline ends came to 9 bases. Germline-derived CDR1 and CDR2 are DFQATT and SNEGSKA (reference sequence). The CDR3 is made up of 11 amino acids. Clones were read by immunoSEQ multiplex PCR, and TCRdb kept only the in-frame ones, dropping some. Among about 160,000 clones listed, 93% were seen once. The chain joins TRBV20-1 to TRBJ2-7; the D is unclear. The specimen comprised peripheral blood, sampled on day 0 of AZD1222 vaccination. This TCR was recovered from an adult in good health. CDR3 protein: CSATNNYEQYF. The DNA of the CDR3 is TGCAGTGCCACGAACAACTACGAGCAGTACTTC.